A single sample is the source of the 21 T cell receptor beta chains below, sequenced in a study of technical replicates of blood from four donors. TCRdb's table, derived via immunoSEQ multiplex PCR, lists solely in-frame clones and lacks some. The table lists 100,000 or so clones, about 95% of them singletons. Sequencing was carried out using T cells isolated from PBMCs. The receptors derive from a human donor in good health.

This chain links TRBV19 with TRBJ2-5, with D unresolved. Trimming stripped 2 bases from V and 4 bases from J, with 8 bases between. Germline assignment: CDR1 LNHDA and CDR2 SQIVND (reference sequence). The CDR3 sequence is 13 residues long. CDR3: CASSIILLETQYF. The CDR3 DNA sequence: TGTGCCAGTAGTATAATACTTCTAGAGACCCAGTACTTC.

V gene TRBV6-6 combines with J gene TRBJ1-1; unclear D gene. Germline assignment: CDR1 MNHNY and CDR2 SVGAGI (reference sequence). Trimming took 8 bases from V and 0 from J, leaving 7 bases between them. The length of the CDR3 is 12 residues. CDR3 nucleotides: TGTGCCAGCCAACATATGAACACTGAAGCTTTCTTT. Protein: CASQHMNTEAFF.

The CDR3 region is CSANLDTYGYTF. The CDR3 DNA reads as TGCAGCGCTAACTTGGACACCTATGGCTACACCTTC. The rearrangement joins TRBV29-1 to TRBJ1-2; possible D gene TRBD1, 5 bases. V was shortened by 7 bases and J by 4 bases, with 13 bases between the two germline ends. This CDR3 region has 12 residues. CDR1 is SQVTM and CDR2 is ANQGSEA in the germline V gene.

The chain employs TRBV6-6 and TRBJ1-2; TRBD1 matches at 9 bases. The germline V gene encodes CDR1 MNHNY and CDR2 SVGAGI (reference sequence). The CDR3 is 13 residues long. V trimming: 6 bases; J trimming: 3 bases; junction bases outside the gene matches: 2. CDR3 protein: CASRDRGDYGYTF. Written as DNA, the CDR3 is TGTGCCAGCAGAGACAGGGGGGACTATGGCTACACCTTC.

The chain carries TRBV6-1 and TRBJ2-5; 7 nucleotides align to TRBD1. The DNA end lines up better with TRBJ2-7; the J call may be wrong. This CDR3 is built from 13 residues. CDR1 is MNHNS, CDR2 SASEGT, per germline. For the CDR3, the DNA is TGTGCCAGCAGCGGGACAGCTTCCTACGAGCAGTACTTC. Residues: CASSGTASYEQYF.

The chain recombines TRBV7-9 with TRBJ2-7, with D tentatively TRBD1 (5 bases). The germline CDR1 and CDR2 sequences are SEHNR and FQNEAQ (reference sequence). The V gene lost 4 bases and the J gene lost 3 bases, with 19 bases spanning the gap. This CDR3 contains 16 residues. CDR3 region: CASSSSVDSFYYEQYF. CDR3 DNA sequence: TGTGCCAGCAGCTCGTCCGTAGACAGCTTTTACTACGAGCAGTACTTC.

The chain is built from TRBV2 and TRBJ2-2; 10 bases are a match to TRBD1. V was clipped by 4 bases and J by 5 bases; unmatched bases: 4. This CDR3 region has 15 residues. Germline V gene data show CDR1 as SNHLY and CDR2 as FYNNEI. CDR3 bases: TGTGCCAGCAGTGTAGGGACAGGGGCGACCGGGGAGCTGTTTTTT. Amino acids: CASSVGTGATGELFF.

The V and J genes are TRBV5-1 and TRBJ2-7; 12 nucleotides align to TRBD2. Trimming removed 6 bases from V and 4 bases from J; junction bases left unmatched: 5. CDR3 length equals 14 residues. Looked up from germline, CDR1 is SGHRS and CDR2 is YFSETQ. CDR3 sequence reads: CASNPSGRAYEQYF. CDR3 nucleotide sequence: TGCGCCAGCAACCCTAGCGGGAGGGCGTACGAGCAGTACTTC.

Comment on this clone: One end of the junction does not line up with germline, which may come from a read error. The CDR3 bases are TGTGCCAGCAGCATAACAGGGGGCAACACCGGGGAGCTGTTTTTT. Its protein product is CASSITGGNTGELFF. J is TRBJ2-2 and V is TRBV7-3, with 9 bases fitting TRBD1. The CDR3 is 15 residues long. The germline CDR1 and CDR2 sequences are SGHTA and FQGTGA.

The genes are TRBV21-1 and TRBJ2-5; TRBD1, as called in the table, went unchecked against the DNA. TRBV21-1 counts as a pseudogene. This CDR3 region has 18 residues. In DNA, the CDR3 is TGTGCCAGCAGCAAAAAGCATATTTCCCGGGACATGGAAGAGACCCAGTACTTC. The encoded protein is CASSKKHISRDMEETQYF.

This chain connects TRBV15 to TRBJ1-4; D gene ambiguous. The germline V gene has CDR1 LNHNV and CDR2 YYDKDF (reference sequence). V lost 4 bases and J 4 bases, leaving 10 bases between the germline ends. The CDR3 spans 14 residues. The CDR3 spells CATSTSLINEKLFF. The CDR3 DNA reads TGTGCCACCAGCACAAGCTTAATTAATGAAAAACTGTTTTTT. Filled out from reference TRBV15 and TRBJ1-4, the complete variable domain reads DAMVIQNPRYQVTQFGKPVTLSCSQTLNHNVMYWYQQKSSQAPKLLFHYYDKDFNNEADTPDNFQSRRPNTSFCFLDIRSPGLGDTAMYLCATSTSLINEKLFFGSGTQLSVL.

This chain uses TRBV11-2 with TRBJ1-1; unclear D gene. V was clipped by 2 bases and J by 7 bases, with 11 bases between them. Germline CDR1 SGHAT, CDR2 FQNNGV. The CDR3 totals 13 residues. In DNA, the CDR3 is TGTGCCAGCAGCTTAATTGACATCAGTGAAGCTTTCTTT. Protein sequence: CASSLIDISEAFF. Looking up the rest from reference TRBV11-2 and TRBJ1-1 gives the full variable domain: EAGVAQSPRYKIIEKRQSVAFWCNPISGHATLYWYQQILGQGPKLLIQFQNNGVVDDSQLPKDRFSAERLKGVDSTLKIQPAKLEDSAVYLCASSLIDISEAFFGQGTRLTVV.

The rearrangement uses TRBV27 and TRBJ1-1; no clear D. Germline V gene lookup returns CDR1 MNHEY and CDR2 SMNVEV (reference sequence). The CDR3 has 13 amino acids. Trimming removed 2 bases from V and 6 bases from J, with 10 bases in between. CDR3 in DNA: TGTGCCAGCAGTTTAACATGGGAGGCTGAAGCTTTCTTT. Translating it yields CASSLTWEAEAFF.

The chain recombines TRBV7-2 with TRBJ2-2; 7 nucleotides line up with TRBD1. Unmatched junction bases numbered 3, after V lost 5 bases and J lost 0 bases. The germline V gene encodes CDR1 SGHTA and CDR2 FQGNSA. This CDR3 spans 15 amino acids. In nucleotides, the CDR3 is TGTGCCAGCAGCCCCGGGACAGCGAACACCGGGGAGCTGTTTTTT. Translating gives CASSPGTANTGELFF.

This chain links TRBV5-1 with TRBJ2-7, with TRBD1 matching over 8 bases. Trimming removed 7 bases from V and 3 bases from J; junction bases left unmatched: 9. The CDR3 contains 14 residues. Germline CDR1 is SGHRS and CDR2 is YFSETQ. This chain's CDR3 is CASGPSGTGYEQYF. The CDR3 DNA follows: TGCGCCAGCGGACCCTCCGGGACAGGCTACGAGCAGTACTTC. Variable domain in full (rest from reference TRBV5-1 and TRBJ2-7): KAGVTQTPRYLIKTRGQQVTLSCSPISGHRSVSWYQQTPGQGLQFLFEYFSETQRNKGNFPGRFSGRQFSNSRSEMNVSTLELGDSALYLCASGPSGTGYEQYFGPGTRLTVT.

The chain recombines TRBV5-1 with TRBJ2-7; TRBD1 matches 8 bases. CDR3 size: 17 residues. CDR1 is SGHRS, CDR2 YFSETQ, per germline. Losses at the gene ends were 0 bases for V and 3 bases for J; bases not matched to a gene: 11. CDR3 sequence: CASSLAPLAGQGYEQYF. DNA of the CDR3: TGCGCCAGCAGCTTGGCCCCCCTGGCCGGACAGGGCTACGAGCAGTACTTC.

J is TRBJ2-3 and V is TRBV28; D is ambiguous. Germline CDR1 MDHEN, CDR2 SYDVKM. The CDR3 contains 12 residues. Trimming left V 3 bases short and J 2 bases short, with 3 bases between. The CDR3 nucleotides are TGTGCCAGCAGTTTCGTCACAGATACGCAGTATTTT. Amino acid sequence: CASSFVTDTQYF.

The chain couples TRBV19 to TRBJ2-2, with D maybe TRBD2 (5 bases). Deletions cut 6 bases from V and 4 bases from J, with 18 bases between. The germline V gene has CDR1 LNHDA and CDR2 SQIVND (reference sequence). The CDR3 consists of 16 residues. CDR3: CASSLLGRGFTGELFF. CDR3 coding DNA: TGTGCCAGTAGCCTCCTCGGTAGAGGGTTCACCGGGGAGCTGTTTTTT.

The CDR3: CASSLLEGLYGYTF. As DNA, the CDR3 is TGTGCCAGCAGCTTATTGGAGGGCCTCTATGGCTACACCTTC. The V and J genes are TRBV7-2 and TRBJ1-2; D remains unclear. The V gene lost 2 bases and the J gene lost 4 bases, with 11 bases spanning the gap. Germline V gives CDR1 SGHTA, CDR2 FQGNSA. The CDR3 runs 14 residues.

The CDR3 coding sequence is TGTGCCAGCAGCTTAGCTAGCGGGAGTAGCCACGAGCAGTACTTC. This codes for CASSLASGSSHEQYF. The rearrangement links TRBV7-2 to TRBJ2-7; 9 bases are shared with TRBD2. J lost 5 bases, V lost 0 bases, and 5 bases had no gene match. The CDR3 covers 15 residues. Germline CDR1 reads SGHTA; CDR2 reads FQGNSA.

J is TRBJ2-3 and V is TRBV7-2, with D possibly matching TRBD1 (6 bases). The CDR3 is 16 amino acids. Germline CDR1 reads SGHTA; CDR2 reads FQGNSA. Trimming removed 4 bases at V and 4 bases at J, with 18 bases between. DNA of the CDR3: TGTGCCAGCAGCTCTTATACAGGGTTCGGGTCAGATACGCAGTATTTT. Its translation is CASSSYTGFGSDTQYF.